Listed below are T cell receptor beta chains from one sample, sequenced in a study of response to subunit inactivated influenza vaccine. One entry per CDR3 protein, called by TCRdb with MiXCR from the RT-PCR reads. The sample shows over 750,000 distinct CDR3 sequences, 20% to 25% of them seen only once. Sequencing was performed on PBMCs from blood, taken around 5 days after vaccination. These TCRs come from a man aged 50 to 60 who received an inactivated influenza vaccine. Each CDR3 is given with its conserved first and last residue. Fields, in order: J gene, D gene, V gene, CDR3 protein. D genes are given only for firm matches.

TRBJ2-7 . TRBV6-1 CASRLGRGPIENEQYF
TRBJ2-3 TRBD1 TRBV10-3 CAISESFKGATDTQYF
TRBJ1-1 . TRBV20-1 CSARTWDGNTEAFF
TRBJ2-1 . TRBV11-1 CASSFSPWNGGPGNEQFF
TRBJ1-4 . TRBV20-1 CSASPGPRGEKLFF
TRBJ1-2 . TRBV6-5 CASSYSLGANYGYTF
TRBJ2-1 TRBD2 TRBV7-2 CASSLRAGDFYEQFF
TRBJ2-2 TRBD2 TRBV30 CAWSLAGGFTGELFF
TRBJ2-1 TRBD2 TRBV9 CASSVVASGSVRNEQFF
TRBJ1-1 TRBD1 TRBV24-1 CATARGSYTEAFF